The 4 T cell receptor beta chains given below trace back to one sample, sequenced in a study of cytomegalovirus exposure and HLA in healthy donors. PCR was performed using 60 Vbeta and 13 Jbeta primers. The repertoire was sequenced with immunoSEQ multiplex PCR; TCRdb's copy has only in-frame clones and lacks some. The sample includes more than 110,000 clones, 80% of them seen just once. The sample was PBMCs. The origin of the receptors is a man in his fifties in good health and CMV-seronegative.

In its sample, this clone was seen a few times. The DNA for the CDR3 is TGTGCCAGTAGTTTGGGCCTCGGCTACACCTTC. Protein sequence: CASSLGLGYTF. The chain joins TRBV19 to TRBJ1-2; no clear D gene. CDR1 is LNHDA, CDR2 SQIVND, per germline (reference sequence). The CDR3 contains 11 residues. The V end lost 5 bases, the J end lost 8 bases, and 9 bases lay between the germline ends.

The gene calls are TRBV5-1 and TRBJ2-7; 9 nucleotides match TRBD2. V lost 0 bases and J lost 0; bases outside the gene matches: 13. CDR1 and CDR2 (germline): SGHRS, YFSETQ. This CDR3 is built from 19 residues. The CDR3 DNA follows: TGCGCCAGCAGCTTGGCCAGTTCAGCGGGGGGCCTCCGCTCCTACGAGCAGTACTTC. It translates to CASSLASSAGGLRSYEQYF.

The genes are TRBV9 and TRBJ1-1; 7 bases fit TRBD1. The CDR3 totals 16 residues. V was pared by 6 bases and J by 5 bases, with 16 bases of the junction left unmatched. From germline, CDR1 is SGDLS and CDR2 YYNGEE. The DNA of the CDR3 is TGTGCCAGCACCCCCAGAGACAGGGCAACGGGGACTGAAGCTTTCTTT. It yields the protein CASTPRDRATGTEAFF.

A single count supports this clone. The chain employs TRBV6-6 and TRBJ1-5; TRBD1 agrees at 8 bases. Trimming took 9 bases from V and 4 from J; bases not matched to a gene: 11. Looked up from germline, CDR1 is MNHNY and CDR2 is SVGAGI (reference sequence). This CDR3 has 15 amino acids. The CDR3 bases are TGTGCCAGTTCGGGGCCCAGGACAGGGAATCAGCCCCAGCATTTT. Translating it yields CASSGPRTGNQPQHF.